This T cell receptor beta chain comes out of a study of beta chain features in type 1 diabetes. Study details: What patients shared with healthy donors was a similar profile of age, gender and cell yields.

Overall study results and limits: Insertion counts at VDJ junctions were lower in type 1 diabetes patients, who also showed more deletions there. Moderately but significantly shorter TCRB CDR3s were found in Type 1 diabetes patients in all four CD4+ subsets.

Central memory, naive, regulatory and stem cell-like memory CD4+ cells were sorted by CD45RO/CCR7/CD25/CD127/CD95/CD27. This clone was recorded a few times. What it recognizes is unknown. TCRB transcripts that were expressed got sequenced, as all of the isolated RNA had been reverse transcribed. Profiled with immunoSEQ multiplex PCR; TCRdb holds only in-frame clones, not every one. Counted here are 640,000 or so clones, about an eighth occurring once; the ten biggest clones make up less than 0.025%. The CDR3 is 14 residues long. Germline V gives CDR1 MNHNS, CDR2 SASEGT. V was cut by 2 bases and J by 2 bases, with 7 bases left in between.

The specimen sequenced was naive CD4+ T cells from blood. The source of this sequence is a young man with type 1 diabetes. This chain connects TRBV6-1 to TRBJ1-5; D is unclear. In nucleotides, the CDR3 is TGTGCCAGCAGTGAACGGCAGGGCAATCAGCCCCAGCATTTT. Amino acid sequence: CASSERQGNQPQHF.